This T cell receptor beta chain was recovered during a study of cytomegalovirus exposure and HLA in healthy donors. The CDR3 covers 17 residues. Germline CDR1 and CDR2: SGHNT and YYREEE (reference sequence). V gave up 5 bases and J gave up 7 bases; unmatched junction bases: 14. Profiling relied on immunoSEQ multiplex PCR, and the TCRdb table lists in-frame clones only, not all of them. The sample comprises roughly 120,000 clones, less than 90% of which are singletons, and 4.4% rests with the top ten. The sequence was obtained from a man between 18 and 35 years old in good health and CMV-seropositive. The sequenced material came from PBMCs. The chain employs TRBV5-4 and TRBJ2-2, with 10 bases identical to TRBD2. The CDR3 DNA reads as TGTGCCAGCAGTCCCCGAAGCGGGGGGGCTCTAGGCGGGGAGCTGTTTTTT. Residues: CASSPRSGGALGGELFF.